Given below is one T cell receptor (beta chain) in context. The length of the CDR3 is 13 residues. With V trimmed by 5 bases and J by 4 bases, 4 bases remained unmatched. Germline values: CDR1 SNHLY, CDR2 FYNNEI. Authors' analysis steps: The assay estimated nucleated cells by amplifying reference gene primers. Generated by immunoSEQ multiplex PCR, the TCRdb table keeps only in-frame clones and is missing some. That table gives V, J and clone size, and the DNA gave D and trimming. The data contain about 52,000 clones, approximately 89% of them singletons. This sample was taken from a study of blood T cell repertoires in COVID-19. The wider study: Sources were T cells, B-cell-depleted T cells, or PBMCs; the material itself was cDNA or gDNA.

The sequence was obtained from a man in his 60s with active COVID-19. This rearrangement joins TRBV2 to TRBJ1-2, with 7 bases lining up with TRBD1. The specimen sequenced was peripheral blood. CDR3 sequence (DNA): TGTGCCAGCAGTTCAGGGGACAGCTATGGCTACACCTTC. As protein: CASSSGDSYGYTF.